The next 5 T cell receptor beta chains were all read from a single sample in a study of T-cell reconstitution after alpha-beta-depleted transplantation in children. Molecular barcoding with unique molecular identifiers was used for the TCRbeta library. TCRdb re-derived calls from the PCR reads in MiXCR, one entry per CDR3 protein. The repertoire holds hundreds of thousands of distinct CDR3 sequences, with 10% to 15% as singletons. Here the sequenced sample was PBMCs, mostly from graft donor cells, taken 360 days after TCRalphabeta/CD19-depleted stem cell transplant. Every receptor here comes from a male patient under 18 who had a stem cell transplant for acute myeloid leukemia, so the T cells may come from the graft donor.

This clonotype was detected only a few times. The chain joins TRBV23-1 to TRBJ2-5, with 9 bases lining up with TRBD2. TRBV23-1 belongs to the ORF category, with a function that is uncertain. V lost 10 bases to trimming and J lost 5 bases; unmatched junction nucleotides: 8. There are 13 residues in the CDR3. DNA for the CDR3: TGCGCCAACCTCCTAGCGGGATCTGAGACCCAGTACTTC. Amino acids: CANLLAGSETQYF.

The table lists this clonotype with many counts. This chain uses TRBV11-1 with TRBJ1-1; no reliable D call. Germline CDR1 is SGHAT and CDR2 is FQDESV (reference sequence). Trimming left V 2 bases short and J 4 bases short, with 14 bases between. The CDR3 is made up of 15 amino acids. CDR3 nucleotide sequence: TGTGCCAGCAGCTTACTTACTGGCAGAAGCACTGAAGCTTTCTTT. Translated: CASSLLTGRSTEAFF.

This clonotype was detected a few times. The DNA for the CDR3 is TGTGCCAGCAGCGTGACGGCCGAGCAGTACTTC. Translation: CASSVTAEQYF. The chain has TRBV11-1 and TRBJ2-7, with D unclear. Per the germline V gene, CDR1 is SGHAT and CDR2 is FQDESV (reference sequence). This CDR3 is built from 11 residues. Between the trimmed V and J ends, which lost 5 bases and 6 bases, there was a span of 8 bases. The full variable domain, rest sourced from reference TRBV11-1 and TRBJ2-7, is EAEVAQSPRYKITEKSQAVAFWCDPISGHATLYWYRQILGQGPELLVQFQDESVVDDSQLPKDRFSAERLKGVDSTLKIQPAELGDSAMYLCASSVTAEQYFGPGTRLTVT.

A few counts support this clonotype. The V and J genes are TRBV5-1 and TRBJ2-2; weak D call: TRBD1 (6 bases). Germline V CDR1 and CDR2: SGHRS, YFSETQ. The CDR3 runs 17 residues. The V and J ends lost 6 bases and 1 base respectively, with 19 bases between them. Here the CDR3 DNA reads TGCGCCAGCAACTCACAGGGCTATGGCCTGAACACCGGGGAGCTGTTTTTT. It is translated as CASNSQGYGLNTGELFF.

This chain uses TRBV6-5 with TRBJ2-1; TRBD2 aligns across 8 bases. The CDR3 has 16 residues. After removal of 0 bases from V and 6 bases from J, the junction contained 7 bases not matched to a gene. Germline CDR1 MNHEY, CDR2 SVGAGI. The CDR3 reads CASSYSRGLGPNEQFF. The CDR3 bases are TGTGCCAGCAGTTACTCGAGGGGACTAGGGCCCAATGAGCAGTTCTTC.